This paragraph covers one T cell receptor (beta chain) sequence. Its target is not known. Repertoires were generated with immunoSEQ multiplex PCR, while TCRdb's copy carries only in-frame clones and drops some. Here the sample spans 100,000 to 120,000 clones, around 82% being singletons. The data stem from a study of T cell responses to AZD1222 COVID-19 vaccine. Study-wide background: Investigators merged groups given second doses at roughly 4 or roughly 12 weeks.

General study points: It should be noted that donors were predominantly white British and more often female, and clonal diversity was possibly underestimated. An increase in Spike-specific TCR breadth and depth was observed after two AZD1222 doses.

V dropped 5 bases and J dropped 4 bases, with 15 bases sitting between them. Germline CDR1 reads SGHDT; CDR2 reads YYEEEE. The CDR3 extends over 14 amino acids. The material sequenced was peripheral blood, taken on day 0 of AZD1222 vaccination. The origin of this receptor is an adult in good health. The rearrangement links TRBV5-6 to TRBJ1-2; D may be TRBD1 (5 bases). The CDR3 DNA reads TGTGCCAGCAGATACGCCGGGGGGTCCTATGGCTACACCTTC. Encoded protein: CASRYAGGSYGYTF.